Below are 3 T cell receptor beta chains sequenced from a single sample in a study of blood T cells in healthy people across ages. A second PCR, run for roughly 7 to 11 cycles, used a sample-barcoded 5' primer plus a J-beta primer mix. TCRdb re-derived calls from the 5' RACE reads in MiXCR, one entry per CDR3 protein. Found here are approximately 2,000,000 distinct CDR3 sequences, about two fifths of them singletons; the top ten hold about 23%. The specimen was blood. Every receptor here comes from a human donor in good health.

This clonotype was recorded once. Relative to the germline gene, one junction end is altered; a read error may explain this. The CDR3 protein is CAGSLAGLEGYTF. The CDR3 region has the DNA TGTGCCGGCAGCTTAGCCGGGCTAGAGGGCTACACCTTC. This chain joins TRBV13 and TRBJ1-2; D unclear. The CDR3 is 13 residues long. The germline V gene encodes CDR1 PRHDT and CDR2 FYEKMQ (reference sequence).

The rearrangement joins TRBV10-3 to TRBJ2-5; TRBD1 matches 7 bases. V lost 6 bases to trimming and J lost 0 bases; unmatched junction nucleotides: 4. The CDR3 spans 14 residues. The germline gives CDR1 ENHRY, CDR2 SYGVKD. In nucleotides, the CDR3 is TGTGCCATCAGCTCGGACAGGAACCAAGAGACCCAGTACTTC. Translation gives CAISSDRNQETQYF.

The chain has TRBV12-3 or TRBV12-4 and TRBJ2-1, with unresolved D. The CDR3 is made up of 16 amino acids. Between the trimmed V and J ends, which lost 6 bases and 2 bases, there was a span of 17 bases. The CDR3 loop reads CASSRTRHTTYNEQFF. The DNA of the CDR3 is TGTGCCAGCAGCCGTACAAGGCACACGACCTACAATGAGCAGTTCTTC.